Listed here is a single T cell receptor (beta chain). Its antigen remains unknown. The sample is drawn from a study of CD8 T cells in ankylosing spondylitis. Overall study results and limits: In the blood and synovial fluid of reactive arthritis, some motif variants had been previously reported. A TCR beta motif made of several highly homologous variants seemed typical of ankylosing spondylitis blood. Significantly higher representation of disease-linked clones was reported for matched ankylosing spondylitis synovial fluid.

The CDR3 loop spans 14 amino acids. Trimming took off 0 bases at V and 5 bases at J, with 11 bases between the two ends. Germline V CDR1 and CDR2: SGHTA, FQGTGA. Quantitative 5'-RACE with molecular barcodes was used to make the TCR beta libraries. TCRdb itself ran the 5' RACE reads through MiXCR, one entry per CDR3 protein. This sample yields some 240,000 distinct CDR3 sequences, of which roughly 25% are seen a single time; 0.6% to 0.75% belongs to the top ten. The chain joins TRBV7-3 to TRBJ2-7; D is undetermined. What was sequenced was blood, either unsorted or a sorted T cell fraction (not recorded which). This TCR was sampled from a male donor with ankylosing spondylitis or in good health (not recorded which). In DNA, the CDR3 is TGTGCCAGCAGCTTAACGGATTGGGGAAACGAGCAGTACTTC. Protein: CASSLTDWGNEQYF.